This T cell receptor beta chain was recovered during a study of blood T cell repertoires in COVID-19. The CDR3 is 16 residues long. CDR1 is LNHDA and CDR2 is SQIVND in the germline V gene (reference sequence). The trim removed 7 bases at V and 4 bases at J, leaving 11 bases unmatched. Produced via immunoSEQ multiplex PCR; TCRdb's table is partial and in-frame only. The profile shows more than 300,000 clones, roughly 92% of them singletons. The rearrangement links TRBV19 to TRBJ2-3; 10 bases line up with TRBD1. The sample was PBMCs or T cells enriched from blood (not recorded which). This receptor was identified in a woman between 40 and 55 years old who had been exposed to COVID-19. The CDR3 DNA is TGTGCCAGTAAGCCGCGGGGACAGGGGTCCGCAGATACGCAGTATTTT. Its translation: CASKPRGQGSADTQYF.